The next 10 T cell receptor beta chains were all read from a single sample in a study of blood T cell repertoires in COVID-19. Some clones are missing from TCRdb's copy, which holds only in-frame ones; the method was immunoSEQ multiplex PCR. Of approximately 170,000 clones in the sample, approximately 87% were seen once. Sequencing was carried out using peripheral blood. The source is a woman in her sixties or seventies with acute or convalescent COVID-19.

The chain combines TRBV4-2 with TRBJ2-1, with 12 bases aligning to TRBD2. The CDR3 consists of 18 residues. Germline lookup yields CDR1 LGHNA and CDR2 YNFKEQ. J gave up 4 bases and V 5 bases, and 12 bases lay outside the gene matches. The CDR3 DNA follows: TGTGCCAGCAGCGAAGTGCCTAGCGGGAGGGTTACTTACAATGAGCAGTTCTTC. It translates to CASSEVPSGRVTYNEQFF.

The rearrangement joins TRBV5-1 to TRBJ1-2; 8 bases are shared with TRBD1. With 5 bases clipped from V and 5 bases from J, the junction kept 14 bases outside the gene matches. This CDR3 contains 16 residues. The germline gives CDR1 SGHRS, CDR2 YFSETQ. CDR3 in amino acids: CASRPGTGAADYGYTF. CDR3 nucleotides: TGCGCCAGCAGGCCTGGGACAGGTGCAGCTGATTATGGCTACACCTTC.

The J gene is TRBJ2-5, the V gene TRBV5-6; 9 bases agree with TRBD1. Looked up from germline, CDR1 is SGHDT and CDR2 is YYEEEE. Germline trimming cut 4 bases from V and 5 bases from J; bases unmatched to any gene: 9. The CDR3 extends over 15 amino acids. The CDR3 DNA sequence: TGTGCCAGCAGCCGTCGGACAGGGGTGACGGAGACCCAGTACTTC. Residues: CASSRRTGVTETQYF. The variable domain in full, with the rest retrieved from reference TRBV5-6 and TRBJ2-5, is DAGVTQSPTHLIKTRGQQVTLRCSPKSGHDTVSWYQQALGQGPQFIFQYYEEEERQRGNFPDRFSGHQFPNYSSELNVNALLLGDSALYLCASSRRTGVTETQYFGPGTRLLVL.

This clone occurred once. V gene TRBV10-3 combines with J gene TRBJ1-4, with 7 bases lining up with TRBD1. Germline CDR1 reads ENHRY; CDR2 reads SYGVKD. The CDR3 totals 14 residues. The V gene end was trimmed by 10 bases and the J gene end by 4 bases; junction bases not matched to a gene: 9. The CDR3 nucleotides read TGTGCCACCCGAGGGACAGTTGATAATGAAAAACTGTTTTTT. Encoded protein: CATRGTVDNEKLFF.

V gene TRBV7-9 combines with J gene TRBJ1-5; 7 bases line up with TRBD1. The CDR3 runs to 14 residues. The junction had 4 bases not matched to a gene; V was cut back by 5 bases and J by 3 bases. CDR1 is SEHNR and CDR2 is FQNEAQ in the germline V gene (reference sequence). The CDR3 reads CASSLGQDNQPQHF. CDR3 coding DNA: TGTGCCAGCAGCCTTGGACAGGACAATCAGCCCCAGCATTTT.

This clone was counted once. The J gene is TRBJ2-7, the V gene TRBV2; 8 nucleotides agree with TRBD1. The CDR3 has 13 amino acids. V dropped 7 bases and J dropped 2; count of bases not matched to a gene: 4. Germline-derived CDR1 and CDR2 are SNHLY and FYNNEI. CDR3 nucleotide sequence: TGTGCCAGCAAGGGGACAGGAACCTACGAGCAGTACTTC. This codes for CASKGTGTYEQYF.

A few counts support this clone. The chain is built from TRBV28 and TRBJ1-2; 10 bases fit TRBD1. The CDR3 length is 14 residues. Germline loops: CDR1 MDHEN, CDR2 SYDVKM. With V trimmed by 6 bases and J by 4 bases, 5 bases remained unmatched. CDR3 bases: TGTGCCAGCAGACGACAGGGGGCCTCCTATGGCTACACCTTC. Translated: CASRRQGASYGYTF.

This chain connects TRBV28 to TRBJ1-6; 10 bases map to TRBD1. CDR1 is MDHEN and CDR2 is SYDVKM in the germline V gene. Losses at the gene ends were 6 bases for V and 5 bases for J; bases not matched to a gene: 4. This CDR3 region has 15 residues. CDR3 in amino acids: CASRGQGRDNSPLHF. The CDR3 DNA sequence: TGTGCCAGCAGGGGACAGGGGAGGGATAATTCACCCCTCCACTTT.

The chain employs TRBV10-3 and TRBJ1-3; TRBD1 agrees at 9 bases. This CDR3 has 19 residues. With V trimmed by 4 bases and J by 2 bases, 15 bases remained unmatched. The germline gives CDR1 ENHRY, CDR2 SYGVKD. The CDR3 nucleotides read TGTGCCATCAGTGCAAACAGGGGGCGTGAAGTCTCTCCTGGAAACACCATATATTTT. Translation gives CAISANRGREVSPGNTIYF.

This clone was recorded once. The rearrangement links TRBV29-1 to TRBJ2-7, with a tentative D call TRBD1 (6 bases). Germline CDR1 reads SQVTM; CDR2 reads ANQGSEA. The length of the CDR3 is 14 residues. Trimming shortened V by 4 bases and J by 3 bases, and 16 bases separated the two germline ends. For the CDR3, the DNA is TGCAGCGTTGTAGCACAGGGAAAGATCTACGAGCAGTACTTC. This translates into CSVVAQGKIYEQYF.